One sample yielded the 10 T cell receptor beta chains listed below, sequenced in a study of T cell responses to AZD1222 COVID-19 vaccine. Using immunoSEQ multiplex PCR, the repertoire was profiled, and TCRdb retains in-frame clones only, with some absent. The table records approximately 150,000 clones, 90% to 95% of them present only once. The sample was peripheral blood, taken 28 days after the second AZD1222 dose. These receptors were collected from an adult who received the AZD1222 COVID-19 vaccine.

The chain recombines TRBV7-9 with TRBJ1-4; D unresolved. Germline V gives CDR1 SEHNR, CDR2 FQNEAQ (reference sequence). The V end was cut by 5 bases, the J end by 0 bases, with 10 bases between. This CDR3 is built from 15 residues. The DNA for the CDR3 is TGTGCCAGCAGCCCAGACGGTACAACTAATGAAAAACTGTTTTTT. As protein: CASSPDGTTNEKLFF.

This clone was detected only a few times. The chain carries TRBV8-2 and TRBJ2-1. TRBV8-2 is a listed pseudogene. This CDR3 has 13 residues. CDR3 nucleotide sequence: TGTGGCACACGTGGGGTCAGTTACAATGAGCAGTTCTTC. Protein: CGTRGVSYNEQFF.

The chain joins TRBV10-3 to TRBJ2-7, with TRBD2 identical over 7 bases. Germline V gives CDR1 ENHRY, CDR2 SYGVKD. The CDR3 consists of 13 residues. V trimming: 4 bases; J trimming: 4 bases; junction bases outside the gene matches: 4. DNA for the CDR3: TGTGCCATCAGTGGCGGGGGTGAATACGAGCAGTACTTC. Translation: CAISGGGEYEQYF.

The genes are TRBV19 and TRBJ1-2; D unclear. Germline CDR1 is LNHDA and CDR2 is SQIVND (reference sequence). Trimming removed 9 bases at V and 2 bases at J, with 19 bases between. This CDR3 comprises 15 residues. The CDR3 region has the DNA TGTGCCAGCAACGCCGGACCGAACCTGAACTATGGCTACACCTTC. Translating gives CASNAGPNLNYGYTF.

This clone was seen just once. The chain carries TRBV5-1 and TRBJ1-4; D gene ambiguous. The CDR3 totals 17 residues. The V and J ends lost 3 bases and 0 bases respectively, with 15 bases between them. Germline CDR1 is SGHRS and CDR2 is YFSETQ. In nucleotides, the CDR3 is TGCGCCAGCAGCTCGACGGTGATGTCTGCAACTAATGAAAAACTGTTTTTT. Its protein product is CASSSTVMSATNEKLFF. The full variable domain, completed using reference TRBV5-1 and TRBJ1-4, is KAGVTQTPRYLIKTRGQQVTLSCSPISGHRSVSWYQQTPGQGLQFLFEYFSETQRNKGNFPGRFSGRQFSNSRSEMNVSTLELGDSALYLCASSSTVMSATNEKLFFGSGTQLSVL.

This clone was found once. The chain recombines TRBV19 with TRBJ1-3, with TRBD1 matching 8 bases. The CDR3 runs 18 residues. V lost 3 bases, J lost 1 base, and 11 bases stayed unmatched. Germline V lookup: CDR1 LNHDA, CDR2 SQIVND (reference sequence). CDR3 loop: CASSIRPTGAYSGNTIYF. In DNA, the CDR3 is TGTGCCAGTAGTATCCGACCGACAGGGGCATATTCTGGAAACACCATATATTTT.

This clone appeared a single time. The chain couples TRBV27 to TRBJ1-3; D gene uncertain. The V gene's germline CDR1 is MNHEY and CDR2 SMNVEV (reference sequence). Deletions cut 8 bases from V and 4 bases from J, with 6 bases between. The CDR3 has 11 amino acids. DNA of the CDR3: TGTGCCAGCGGGGAGGGAAACACCATATATTTT. Amino acids: CASGEGNTIYF.

V and J are TRBV3-1 (or the pseudogene TRBV3-2) and TRBJ2-1, with 9 bases fitting TRBD2. Germline values: CDR1 LGHDT, CDR2 YNNKEL (reference sequence). This CDR3 has 15 residues. V dropped 4 bases and J dropped 5; count of bases not matched to a gene: 6. Written as DNA, the CDR3 is TGTGCCAGCAGCCCTGGGCTAGCGGGGAACAATGAGCAGTTCTTC. This sequence encodes CASSPGLAGNNEQFF.

The chain uses TRBV29-1 and TRBJ2-3, with D perhaps assigned TRBD1 or TRBD2 (6 bases each). The CDR3 runs 15 residues. CDR1 is SQVTM and CDR2 is ANQGSEA in the germline V gene. Trimming took off 7 bases at V and 3 bases at J, with 20 bases between the two ends. CDR3 sequence reads: CSAQGGPKGTDTQYF. DNA for the CDR3: TGCAGCGCTCAAGGGGGGCCCAAGGGGACAGATACGCAGTATTTT.

This clone turned up a few times. This chain links TRBV9 with TRBJ1-1; TRBD1 aligns across 8 bases. V was clipped by 4 bases and J by 8 bases; unmatched bases: 13. The CDR3 is 15 amino acids. Germline assignment: CDR1 SGDLS and CDR2 YYNGEE. The CDR3 is CASSPWTGIDREAFF. CDR3 DNA: TGTGCCAGCAGCCCCTGGACAGGGATCGATCGAGAAGCTTTCTTT.